Listed below are T cell receptor beta chains from one sample, sequenced in a study of PD-1 blockade in mismatch repair-deficient tumors. Assay: immunoSEQ multiplex PCR; the TCRdb copy retains only in-frame clones and omits some. This sample has 76,000 or so clones; approximately 80% occur once, and the top ten carry less than 6.5%. Sequencing used peripheral blood, obtained 44 weeks after starting pembrolizumab. These receptors all stem from an adult with mismatch repair-deficient cancer. CDR3s include the opening cysteine and the closing phenylalanine or tryptophan. A D gene is named only where the DNA matches it firmly. Size is stated for part of the rows, as once, few or many counts, or as a class when the clone is expanded.

13	.	TRBJ2-2	.	TRBV10-1	CASSETGTGELFF	TGCGCCAGCAGTGAGACCGGCACCGGGGAGCTGTTTTTT
15	.	TRBJ2-3	.	TRBV2	CASSEERQGTDTQYF	TGTGCCAGCAGTGAGGAGAGACAGGGCACAGATACGCAGTATTTT
17	.	TRBJ2-1	TRBD2	TRBV7-6	CASSLGTSIGAYNEQFF	TGTGCCAGCAGCTTAGGGACTAGTATAGGGGCCTACAATGAGCAGTTCTTC
15	.	TRBJ2-7	.	TRBV30	CAWGRDWQGSGEQYF	TGTGCCTGGGGAAGAGATTGGCAGGGGTCGGGAGAGCAGTACTTC
14	.	TRBJ1-2	.	TRBV5-4	CASSTGQNNYGYTF	TGTGCCAGCAGCACCGGACAGAATAACTATGGCTACACCTTC
15	.	TRBJ2-7	TRBD1	TRBV6-6	CASSAGTGSLDEQYF	TGTGCCAGCAGCGCCGGGACAGGGAGTTTGGACGAGCAGTACTTC
14	.	TRBJ1-2	TRBD1	TRBV6-6	CASSYAKGAHGYTF	TGTGCCAGCAGTTACGCGAAGGGGGCGCACGGCTACACCTTC
18	.	TRBJ2-3	TRBD1	TRBV9	CASSVEGQGRPGADTQYF	TGTGCCAGCAGCGTAGAGGGACAGGGGCGGCCTGGCGCAGATACGCAGTATTTT
17	.	TRBJ1-2	TRBD1	TRBV28	CASSPGTGVTGDYGYTF	TGTGCCAGCAGTCCCGGGACAGGGGTTACCGGGGACTATGGCTACACCTTC
15	.	TRBJ1-5	.	TRBV5-6	CASSSYRALNQPQHF	TGTGCCAGCAGCTCTTACCGGGCCCTCAATCAGCCCCAGCATTTT
12	.	TRBJ2-3	.	TRBV9	CASSDSTDTQYF	TGTGCCAGCAGCGACTCTACAGATACGCAGTATTTT
15	.	TRBJ2-1	TRBD2	TRBV30	CAWIVLAGVSNEQFF	TGTGCCTGGATCGTGTTAGCGGGAGTATCAAATGAGCAGTTCTTC
13	.	TRBJ2-2	.	TRBV5-4	CASSLGQVPELFF	TGTGCCAGCAGCTTGGGGCAGGTTCCAGAGCTGTTTTTT
16	.	TRBJ2-7	TRBD2	TRBV28	CASSLTGTSGRREQYF	TGTGCCAGCAGTTTAACCGGGACTAGCGGGAGGAGGGAGCAGTACTTC
14	.	TRBJ2-7	TRBD1	TRBV7-8	CASSRTTGTYEQYF	TGTGCCAGCAGCCGGACGACAGGGACCTACGAGCAGTACTTC
13	.	TRBJ2-2	.	TRBV6-1	CASILGLSGELFF	TGTGCCAGTATTTTGGGGTTGAGCGGGGAGCTGTTTTTT
15	.	TRBJ1-1	.	TRBV14	CASSPLVGKSTEAFF	TGTGCCAGCAGCCCGTTAGTGGGGAAGAGCACTGAAGCTTTCTTT
10	few	TRBJ1-5	.	TRBV10-3	CAIRVQPQHF	TGTGCCATCAGGGTTCAGCCCCAGCATTTT
16	.	TRBJ2-7	.	TRBV4-2	CASSSYDRSQYYEQYF	TGTGCCAGCAGCAGCTACGACAGGTCCCAGTACTACGAGCAGTACTTC
16	.	TRBJ2-5	TRBD2	TRBV7-8	CASSAHTSGSFETQYF	TGTGCCAGCAGCGCCCACACTAGCGGGAGCTTCGAGACCCAGTACTTC
16	.	TRBJ2-7	TRBD2	TRBV6-1	CASSEAGTSGRYEQYF	TGTGCCAGCAGTGAAGCCGGGACTAGCGGCCGCTACGAGCAGTACTTC
12	.	TRBJ1-1	.	TRBV5-6	CASSLGWGEAFF	TGTGCCAGCAGCTTGGGGTGGGGGGAAGCTTTCTTT
11	.	TRBJ2-7	.	TRBV29-1	CSAGSSYEQYF	TGCAGCGCTGGGAGCTCCTACGAGCAGTACTTC
15	.	TRBJ2-7	.	TRBV6-5	CASSPAHPSSYEQYF	TGTGCCAGCAGCCCGGCCCACCCCAGCTCCTACGAGCAGTACTTC